Included here is one TCR beta chain sequence, with context. Its cognate antigen has yet to be identified. One base away there is no much larger clone; base qualities are not given. The method behind the library was the immunoSEQ multiplex PCR assay. Entries here come from immuneACCESS through TCRdb and include only in-frame sequences with V and J called. Some clones fail to appear in such tables; in the studies checked, an unresolved V gene covers under half of the shortfall, and the cause of the remainder is unknown. Recorded for this sample are under 15,000 clones; around three quarters of them occurred a single time. The ten largest clones capture roughly 15% of the sample. From the cysteine up to the phenylalanine, the CDR3 has a length of 14 residues. The retained sequence is limited to the CDR3, 42 bases, with the frame set at the first base. CDR1 and CDR2 (SGDLS, YYNGEE) derive from the germline V gene. Relative to germline, V is 0 bases shorter and J is 5 bases shorter, with 12 bases between their ends.

This sample was taken from a study of technical replicates of blood from several donors (TCRdb year 2017). What was sequenced was PBMCs. The TCR comes from a human donor in good health. This chain joins TRBV9 to TRBJ2-7; perhaps TRBD2 is the D gene, with 5 bases matching. At the DNA level, the sequence is TGTGCCAGCAGCGTAGGAGCGGCGGTCCACGAGCAGTACTTC. Translated, this is CASSVGAAVHEQYF.